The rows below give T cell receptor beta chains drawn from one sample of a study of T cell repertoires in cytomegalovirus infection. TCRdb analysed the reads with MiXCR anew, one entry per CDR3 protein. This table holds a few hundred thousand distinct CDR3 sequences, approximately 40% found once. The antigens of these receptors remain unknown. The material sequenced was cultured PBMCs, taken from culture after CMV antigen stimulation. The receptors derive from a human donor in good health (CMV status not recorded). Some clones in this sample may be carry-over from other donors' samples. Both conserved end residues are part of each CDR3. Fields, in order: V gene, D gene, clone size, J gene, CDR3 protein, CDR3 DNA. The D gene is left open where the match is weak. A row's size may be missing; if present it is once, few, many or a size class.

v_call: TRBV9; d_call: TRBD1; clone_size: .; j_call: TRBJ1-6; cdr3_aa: CASSVSPGTGIGSPLHF; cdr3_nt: TGTGCCAGCAGCGTAAGTCCCGGGACAGGGATCGGCTCACCCCTCCACTTT
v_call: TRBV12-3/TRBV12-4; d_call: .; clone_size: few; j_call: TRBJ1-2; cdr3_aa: CASSIEKGLRGYTF; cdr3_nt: TGTGCCAGCAGTATAGAAAAGGGACTCCGTGGCTACACCTTC
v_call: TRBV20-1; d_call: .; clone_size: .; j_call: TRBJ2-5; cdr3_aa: CSASGVGETQYF; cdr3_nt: TGCAGTGCTTCAGGGGTGGGAGAGACCCAGTACTTC
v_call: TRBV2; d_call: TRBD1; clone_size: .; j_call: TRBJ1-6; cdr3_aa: CASSETGEENSPLHF; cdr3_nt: TGTGCCAGCAGTGAAACAGGGGAGGAGAATTCACCCCTCCACTTT
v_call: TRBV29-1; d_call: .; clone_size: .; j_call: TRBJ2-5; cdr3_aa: CSVRQGQETQYF; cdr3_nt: TGCAGCGTGCGGCAGGGCCAAGAGACCCAGTACTTC
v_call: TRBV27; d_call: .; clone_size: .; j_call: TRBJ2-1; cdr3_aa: CASRWGNEQFF; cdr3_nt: TGTGCCAGCCGGTGGGGTAATGAGCAGTTCTTC
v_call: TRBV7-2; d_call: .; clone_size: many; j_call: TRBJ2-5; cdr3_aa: CASREKGETQYF; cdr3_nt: TGTGCCAGCAGGGAGAAGGGAGAGACCCAGTACTTC
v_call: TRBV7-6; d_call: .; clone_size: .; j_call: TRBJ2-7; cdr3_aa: CASSFPGQELYEQYF; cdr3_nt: TGTGCCAGCAGCTTCCCGGGACAAGAGCTCTACGAGCAGTACTTC
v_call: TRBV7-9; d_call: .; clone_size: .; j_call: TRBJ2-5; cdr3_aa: CASSFYRDFRETQYF; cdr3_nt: TGTGCCAGCAGCTTTTACAGGGACTTCCGAGAGACCCAGTACTTC
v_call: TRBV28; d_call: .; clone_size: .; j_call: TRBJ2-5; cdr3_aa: CASGLQGGGRGTQYF; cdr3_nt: TGTGCCAGCGGACTACAGGGAGGGGGTCGAGGGACCCAGTACTTC
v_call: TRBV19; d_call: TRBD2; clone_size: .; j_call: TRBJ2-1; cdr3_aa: CASSIGLAGDNEQFF; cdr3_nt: TGTGCCAGTAGTATTGGGCTAGCGGGAGATAATGAGCAGTTCTTC
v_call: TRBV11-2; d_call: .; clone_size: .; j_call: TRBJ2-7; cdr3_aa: CASSLDAYEQYF; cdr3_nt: TGTGCCAGCAGCCTCGACGCCTACGAGCAGTACTTC
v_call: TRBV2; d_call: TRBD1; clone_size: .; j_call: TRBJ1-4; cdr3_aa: CASMLDRATNEKLFF; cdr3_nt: TGTGCCAGCATGCTGGACAGGGCAACTAATGAAAAACTGTTTTTT
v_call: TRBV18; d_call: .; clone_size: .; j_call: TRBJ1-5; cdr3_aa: CASSPRSQRNQPQHF; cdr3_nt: TGTGCCAGCTCACCACGGTCCCAGCGCAATCAGCCCCAGCATTTT
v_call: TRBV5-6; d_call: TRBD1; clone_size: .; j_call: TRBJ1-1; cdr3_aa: CASSTNRGLENTEAFF; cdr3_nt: TGTGCCAGCAGCACAAACAGGGGGCTCGAGAACACTGAAGCTTTCTTT
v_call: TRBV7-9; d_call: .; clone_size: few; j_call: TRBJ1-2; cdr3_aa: CASSPVVGYGYGYTF; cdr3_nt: TGTGCCAGCAGCCCCGTCGTCGGATACGGCTATGGCTACACCTTC
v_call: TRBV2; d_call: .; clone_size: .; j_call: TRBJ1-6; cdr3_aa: CASSYISEDSPLHF; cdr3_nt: TGTGCCAGCAGTTACATTTCGGAGGATTCACCCCTCCACTTT
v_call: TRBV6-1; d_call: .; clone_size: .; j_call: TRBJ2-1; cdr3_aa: CASSEWAGDIFRGEQFF; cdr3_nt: TGTGCCAGCAGTGAATGGGCAGGGGACATTTTCAGGGGTGAGCAGTTCTTC
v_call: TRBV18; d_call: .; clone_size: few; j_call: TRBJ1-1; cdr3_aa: CASSPATPGDTEAFF; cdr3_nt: TGTGCCAGCTCACCCGCTACGCCTGGGGACACTGAAGCTTTCTTT
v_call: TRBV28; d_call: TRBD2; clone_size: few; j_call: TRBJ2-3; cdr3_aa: CASRPPSGRDTDTQYF; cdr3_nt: TGTGCCAGCAGGCCTCCAAGCGGGAGGGACACAGATACGCAGTATTTT
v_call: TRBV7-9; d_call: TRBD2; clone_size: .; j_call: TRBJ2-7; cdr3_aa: CASKPGTSGEQYF; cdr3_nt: TGTGCCAGCAAACCCGGGACTAGCGGTGAGCAGTACTTC
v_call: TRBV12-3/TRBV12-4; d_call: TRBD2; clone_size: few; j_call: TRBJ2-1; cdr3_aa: CASRPGTSGIVGEQFF; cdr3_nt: TGTGCCAGCAGACCCGGGACTAGCGGAATCGTGGGTGAGCAGTTCTTC
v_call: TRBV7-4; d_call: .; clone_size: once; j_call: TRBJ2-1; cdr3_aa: CASSSPSRNEQFF; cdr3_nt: TGTGCCAGCAGTTCCCCGTCGAGAAATGAGCAGTTCTTC